Following are 18 T cell receptor beta chains from one sample sequenced in a study of cytomegalovirus exposure and HLA in healthy donors. Primers for the PCR totalled 60 Vbeta and 13 Jbeta. Sequencing used immunoSEQ multiplex PCR; TCRdb keeps in-frame clones, though not all of them. There are more than 85,000 clones in the sample; around 75% occur only once, and approximately 1.3% lies in the top ten. Sequences were obtained from PBMCs. These receptors were collected from a middle-aged man in good health and CMV-seronegative.

The rearrangement uses TRBV10-3 and TRBJ2-5, with TRBD1 matching 10 bases. The CDR3 loop spans 17 amino acids. J was trimmed by 0 bases and V by 3 bases; bases with no gene match: 7. Germline V gene lookup returns CDR1 ENHRY and CDR2 SYGVKD. The CDR3 DNA sequence: TGTGCCATCAGTGACCGGACAGGGGGAGAGTACCAAGAGACCCAGTACTTC. Translation: CAISDRTGGEYQETQYF.

The chain carries TRBV9 and TRBJ2-5; a possible D gene is TRBD1 (6 bases). Trimming removed 4 bases from V and 7 bases from J, with 17 bases in between. Per germline, CDR1 SGDLS and CDR2 YYNGEE. The CDR3 runs to 14 residues. CDR3 nucleotide sequence: TGTGCCAGCAGCCTAAGACAGTCCAGGGGGACCCAGTACTTC. It codes for CASSLRQSRGTQYF.

The sample holds one count of this clone. The chain uses TRBV30 and TRBJ2-1; D possibly corresponds to TRBD2 (8 bases). Per the germline V gene, CDR1 is GTSNPN and CDR2 is SVGIG (reference sequence). V gave up 2 bases and J gave up 6 bases, with 14 bases separating them. The CDR3 covers 14 residues. This CDR3 is CAWSRDSGGNEQFF. CDR3 nucleotide sequence: TGTGCCTGGAGTAGGGACAGCGGGGGCAATGAGCAGTTCTTC.

V is TRBV28 and J is TRBJ1-4; the D is unclear. Germline assignment: CDR1 MDHEN and CDR2 SYDVKM. The V end was cut by 6 bases, the J end by 0 bases, with 8 bases between. This CDR3 has 14 amino acids. CDR3 in amino acids: CASSQVATNEKLFF. In DNA, the CDR3 is TGTGCCAGCAGCCAGGTAGCAACTAATGAAAAACTGTTTTTT.

A note on this clone: The same CDR3 is also encoded by other DNA sequences in this sample. The chain couples TRBV6-5 to TRBJ1-1; D might be TRBD1 (6 bases). There are 14 residues in the CDR3. Per germline, CDR1 MNHEY and CDR2 SVGAGI. V lost 2 bases, J lost 2 bases, and 9 bases lay in between. In nucleotides, the CDR3 is TGTGCCAGCAGTTACCGGACAGTCAACACTGAAGCTTTCTTT. Amino acids: CASSYRTVNTEAFF.

The rearrangement links TRBV4-3 to TRBJ2-2, with 8 bases matching TRBD1. The V segment lost 0 bases and the J segment 6 bases; nucleotides outside the gene matches: 6. The CDR3 has 16 amino acids. Per germline, CDR1 LGHNA and CDR2 YSLEER. CDR3 in amino acids: CASSQDRGQLAGELFF. The CDR3 DNA reads TGCGCCAGCAGCCAAGACAGGGGGCAATTGGCCGGGGAGCTGTTTTTT.

This CDR3 reads CASSWLTSGRREQYF. The CDR3 nucleotides read TGCGCCAGCAGCTGGCTGACTAGCGGAAGGCGGGAGCAGTACTTC. The V call is TRBV5-1, the J call TRBJ2-7, with 9 bases fitting TRBD2. V lost 3 bases and J lost 7; bases outside the gene matches: 11. The CDR3 covers 15 residues. CDR1 and CDR2 (germline): SGHRS, YFSETQ.

CDR3 amino acids: CASSFIAGTGGLDEQYF. CDR3 DNA: TGTGCCAGCAGCTTCATCGCCGGGACAGGGGGGCTCGACGAGCAGTACTTC. The chain uses TRBV11-2 and TRBJ2-7; TRBD1 aligns across 11 bases. V lost 3 bases, J lost 5 bases, and 12 bases stayed unmatched. The germline V gene has CDR1 SGHAT and CDR2 FQNNGV. This CDR3 comprises 17 residues.

The chain couples TRBV5-1 to TRBJ2-2, with a possible D match to TRBD1 (5 bases). The CDR3 runs 14 residues. Trimming removed 4 bases from V and 3 bases from J, with 10 bases in between. In germline, CDR1 is SGHRS, CDR2 YFSETQ. CDR3 amino acids: CASSGTGHTGELFF. The CDR3 nucleotides are TGCGCCAGCAGCGGAACAGGTCACACCGGGGAGCTGTTTTTT.

The V and J genes are TRBV5-1 and TRBJ1-1; 12 bases align to TRBD1. V trimming: 0 bases; J trimming: 13 bases; junction bases outside the gene matches: 13. There are 16 residues in the CDR3. From germline, CDR1 is SGHRS and CDR2 YFSETQ. The DNA for the CDR3 is TGCGCCAGCAGCTTGGTGGAAGCCGGGACAGGGGGCGTTGATTTCTTT. Protein product: CASSLVEAGTGGVDFF.

V is TRBV28 and J is TRBJ1-5; TRBD1 might be the D (6 bases). This CDR3 comprises 16 residues. In germline, CDR1 is MDHEN, CDR2 SYDVKM. Trimming pared 8 bases from V and 4 bases from J, leaving 21 bases between. CDR3 protein: CASRIGEGVGNQPQHF. DNA of the CDR3: TGTGCCAGCCGAATAGGGGAGGGGGTGGGAAATCAGCCCCAGCATTTT.

CDR3 sequence reads: CASSPTTADEQFF. CDR3 sequence (DNA): TGTGCCAGCAGCCCCACGACTGCGGATGAGCAGTTCTTC. V and J are TRBV4-2 and TRBJ2-1; D is ambiguous. Germline V gene lookup returns CDR1 LGHNA and CDR2 YNFKEQ. The CDR3 contains 13 residues. V shed 4 bases and J shed 8 bases, with 12 bases lying between them.

V usage is TRBV18 and J usage is TRBJ1-5; 7 bases align to TRBD1. This CDR3 is 15 amino acids long. With V trimmed by 3 bases and J by 4 bases, 6 bases remained unmatched. CDR1 is KGHSH and CDR2 is LQKENI in the germline V gene. The CDR3 sequence: CASSPFRGKNQPQHF. DNA of the CDR3: TGTGCCAGCTCACCTTTCAGGGGGAAAAATCAGCCCCAGCATTTT.

The chain links TRBV9 to TRBJ2-7, with 11 positions matching TRBD1. V shed 4 bases and J 6 bases; nucleotides not matched to a gene: 9. The CDR3 consists of 15 residues. Per germline, CDR1 SGDLS and CDR2 YYNGEE. CDR3 loop: CASSRYGQGASEQYF. In nucleotides, the CDR3 is TGTGCCAGCAGCCGCTACGGACAGGGGGCAAGCGAGCAGTACTTC.

This clone was detected only once. V usage is TRBV19 and J usage is TRBJ1-1; D possibly corresponds to TRBD1 (6 bases). Germline V gene sequence: CDR1 LNHDA, CDR2 SQIVND (reference sequence). This CDR3 contains 14 residues. Deletions cut 8 bases from V and 2 bases from J, with 15 bases between. The CDR3 loop is CASQEDRTNTEAFF. The CDR3 region has the DNA TGTGCCAGTCAAGAAGACAGGACTAACACTGAAGCTTTCTTT. The full variable domain, rest sourced from reference TRBV19 and TRBJ1-1, is DGGITQSPKYLFRKEGQNVTLSCEQNLNHDAMYWYRQDPGQGLRLIYYSQIVNDFQKGDIAEGYSVSREKKESFPLTVTSAQKNPTAFYLCASQEDRTNTEAFFGQGTRLTVV.

The chain combines TRBV19 with TRBJ2-1, with 10 bases aligning to TRBD1. The CDR3 totals 15 residues. V dropped 1 base and J dropped 9; count of bases not matched to a gene: 6. Germline assignment: CDR1 LNHDA and CDR2 SQIVND (reference sequence). The CDR3 DNA follows: TGTGCCAGTAGTATAGGGACAGGGGGGAGAGGTGAGCAGTTCTTC. This gives the protein CASSIGTGGRGEQFF.

This chain uses TRBV27 with TRBJ1-5; the match to TRBD1 covers 7 bases. The CDR3 has 19 residues. Germline V gene lookup returns CDR1 MNHEY and CDR2 SMNVEV (reference sequence). The junction had 12 bases not matched to a gene; V was cut back by 0 bases and J by 1 base. CDR3 DNA: TGTGCCAGCAGTTTATCCGGGGTCACAGGGGCGTGGAGCAATCAGCCCCAGCATTTT. Its protein is CASSLSGVTGAWSNQPQHF.

This clone has only a few counts. The chain is built from TRBV7-2 and TRBJ1-1, with 7 nucleotides matching TRBD1. The trim removed 7 bases at V and 0 bases at J, leaving 5 bases unmatched. Germline values: CDR1 SGHTA, CDR2 FQGNSA. This CDR3 comprises 14 residues. CDR3 protein: CASIGTAMNTEAFF. Here the CDR3 DNA reads TGTGCCAGCATAGGGACAGCCATGAACACTGAAGCTTTCTTT.